Below, one T cell receptor beta chain is given with its context. RNA, at roughly 0.5 to 1 ug, was reverse transcribed with random hexamers. TCRdb ran MiXCR on the immunoSEQ multiplex PCR reads and lists one entry per CDR3 protein. The sample lists more than 150,000 distinct CDR3 sequences, 92% seen once, with 0.065% to 0.1% in the top ten. This CDR3 has 15 amino acids. V lost 5 bases to trimming and J lost 4 bases, with 15 bases between them. Germline lookup yields CDR1 PRHDT and CDR2 FYEKMQ (reference sequence). This sample stems from a study of CD8 T cells in Susac syndrome. The receptor was isolated from a human donor in good health. V is TRBV13 and J is TRBJ2-1; possibly TRBD1 or TRBD2 for D (5 bases each). Sequenced material: CD4+ T cells from PBMCs. The CDR3 sequence is CASSPPGTVYNEQFF. The CDR3 DNA follows: TGTGCCAGCAGCCCACCCGGGACGGTATACAATGAGCAGTTCTTC.